Shown below are 20 T cell receptor beta chains from a single sample sequenced in a study of cytomegalovirus exposure and HLA in healthy donors. Libraries were prepared by immunoSEQ multiplex PCR; TCRdb keeps only in-frame clonotypes and omits some of them. In the table there are about 330,000 clones, roughly 90% of which are singletons. Sequenced sample: PBMCs. These TCRs come from a woman between 25 and 40 years old in good health and CMV-seropositive.

The chain links TRBV29-1 to TRBJ1-4, with TRBD1 identical over 11 bases. V was pared by 5 bases and J by 5 bases, with 4 bases of the junction left unmatched. The CDR3 is 14 amino acids. Germline V CDR1 and CDR2: SQVTM, ANQGSEA. The CDR3 DNA sequence: TGCAGCGTTTGCGGACAGGGGGCGAATGAAAAACTGTTTTTT. Translated: CSVCGQGANEKLFF.

Comment on this clone: Other nucleotide sequences in the sample specify the same CDR3. The chain couples TRBV9 to TRBJ1-1; D gene ambiguous. The CDR3 extends over 10 amino acids. Trimming took 4 bases from V and 6 from J, leaving 4 bases between them. Germline lookup yields CDR1 SGDLS and CDR2 YYNGEE. The CDR3, as DNA: TGTGCCAGCAGCCCGTCTGAAGCTTTCTTT. As protein: CASSPSEAFF. Full variable domain (rest looked up from reference TRBV9 and TRBJ1-1): DSGVTQTPKHLITATGQRVTLRCSPRSGDLSVYWYQQSLDQGLQFLIQYYNGEERAKGNILERFSAQQFPDLHSELNLSSLELGDSALYFCASSPSEAFFGQGTRLTVV.

The chain recombines TRBV2 with TRBJ2-1; 8 nucleotides align to TRBD2. CDR1 and CDR2 from the germline V gene are SNHLY and FYNNEI. V shed 2 bases, J shed 3 bases, and the junction held 9 bases outside the gene matches. The CDR3 is made up of 17 amino acids. Here the CDR3 reads CASSERDGRDLYNEQFF. Written as DNA, the CDR3 is TGTGCCAGCAGTGAAAGGGACGGGAGGGACCTCTACAATGAGCAGTTCTTC.

The V call is TRBV9, the J call TRBJ2-7, with TRBD1 matching over 9 bases. Per the germline V gene, CDR1 is SGDLS and CDR2 is YYNGEE. Trimming removed 3 bases from V and 0 bases from J; junction bases left unmatched: 16. The CDR3 covers 19 residues. The CDR3 loop reads CASSATTGGVIGSSYEQYF. The CDR3 DNA is TGTGCCAGCAGCGCGACAACAGGGGGCGTAATCGGTAGCTCCTACGAGCAGTACTTC.

This clone was observed a single time. V gene TRBV4-3 combines with J gene TRBJ2-7; possibly TRBD1 for D (6 bases). CDR1 is LGHNA and CDR2 is YSLEER in the germline V gene. V lost 5 bases and J lost 5, with 13 bases in between. The CDR3 is 13 amino acids. This chain's CDR3 is CASSEVQGHEQYF. In DNA, the CDR3 is TGCGCCAGCAGCGAAGTTCAGGGGCACGAGCAGTACTTC.

This clone showed up just once. The gene calls are TRBV7-2 and TRBJ1-2, with D unclear. CDR1 SGHTA and CDR2 FQGNSA come from the germline V gene. The CDR3 loop spans 15 amino acids. Trimming cost V 1 base and J 0 bases, with 9 bases left between them. The chain's CDR3 is CASSLVRVSNYGYTF. DNA for the CDR3: TGTGCCAGCAGCTTAGTTAGGGTCTCTAACTATGGCTACACCTTC.

V usage is TRBV7-2 and J usage is TRBJ1-5; 10 bases map to TRBD1. V trimming: 1 base; J trimming: 4 bases; junction bases outside the gene matches: 7. This CDR3 region has 17 residues. Per germline, CDR1 SGHTA and CDR2 FQGNSA. The CDR3, as DNA: TGTGCCAGCAGCTTAGTGATAGGACAGGGGGATAATCAGCCCCAGCATTTT. Translated, it gives CASSLVIGQGDNQPQHF.

The J gene is TRBJ2-7, the V gene TRBV7-6, with D possibly matching TRBD2 (6 bases). Germline V CDR1 and CDR2: SGHVS, FNYEAQ. V was trimmed by 8 bases and J by 3 bases, leaving 20 bases between them. The CDR3 runs to 15 residues. CDR3 sequence reads: CASVWGVHTIYEQYF. DNA for the CDR3: TGTGCCAGCGTATGGGGGGTCCACACCATCTACGAGCAGTACTTC.

V gene TRBV30 combines with J gene TRBJ1-6, with a possible D match to TRBD1 (6 bases). Between the trimmed V and J ends, which lost 0 bases and 8 bases, there was a span of 11 bases. CDR1 and CDR2 (germline): GTSNPN, SVGIG (reference sequence). This CDR3 is built from 14 residues. This chain's CDR3 is CAWSVPQGHSPLHF. The DNA of the CDR3 is TGTGCCTGGAGTGTACCACAGGGACATTCACCCCTCCACTTT.

Only one count was recorded for this clone. This rearrangement joins TRBV18 to TRBJ2-7, with D uncertain. The V end was cut by 6 bases, the J end by 5 bases, with 11 bases between. The CDR3 is 12 residues long. Germline values: CDR1 KGHSH, CDR2 LQKENI. CDR3 sequence reads: CASSAAGDEQYF. As DNA, the CDR3 is TGTGCCAGCTCTGCGGCAGGAGACGAGCAGTACTTC.

J is TRBJ1-2 and V is TRBV7-8; 8 bases are shared with TRBD1. The trim removed 5 bases at V and 3 bases at J, leaving 8 bases unmatched. The CDR3 spans 15 residues. Looked up from germline, CDR1 is SGHVS and CDR2 is FQNEAQ. The chain's CDR3 is CASSPRQGTDYGYTF. CDR3 nucleotide sequence: TGTGCCAGCAGCCCTCGACAGGGGACGGACTATGGCTACACCTTC.

This chain connects TRBV6-1 to TRBJ2-1; TRBD2 matches at 8 bases. In germline, CDR1 is MNHNS, CDR2 SASEGT. The V and J ends lost 6 bases and 3 bases, in that order; junction bases with no gene match: 7. The CDR3 is 15 amino acids. Here the CDR3 reads CASSAGGSYYNEQFF. The CDR3 nucleotides are TGTGCCAGCAGCGCGGGGGGAAGTTACTACAATGAGCAGTTCTTC.

This clone is a singleton in its sample. CDR3 loop: CASSYIPGSETQYF. The CDR3 coding sequence is TGTGCCAGCAGTTATATCCCGGGATCAGAGACCCAGTACTTC. The V and J genes are TRBV6-5 and TRBJ2-5; a possible D gene is TRBD2 (5 bases). Germline V gene lookup returns CDR1 MNHEY and CDR2 SVGAGI. Trimming left V 3 bases short and J 4 bases short, with 12 bases between. The CDR3 sequence is 14 residues long.

This rearrangement joins TRBV4-3 to TRBJ2-3; the D gene is possibly TRBD2 (5 bases). The V gene lost 1 base and the J gene lost 5 bases, with 16 bases spanning the gap. Per the germline V gene, CDR1 is LGHNA and CDR2 is YSLEER. The CDR3 runs 16 residues. CDR3 loop: CASSQGNFQAVDTQYF. The CDR3 nucleotides are TGCGCCAGCAGCCAAGGCAACTTCCAAGCGGTAGATACGCAGTATTTT.

The chain combines TRBV27 with TRBJ1-2; a possible D gene is TRBD1 (6 bases). Trimming removed 5 bases at V and 4 bases at J, with 14 bases between. The germline CDR1 and CDR2 sequences are MNHEY and SMNVEV (reference sequence). The CDR3 is made up of 14 amino acids. In DNA form, the CDR3 reads TGTGCCAGCAGTGGAGAACAGGGTGCCTATGGCTACACCTTC. This codes for CASSGEQGAYGYTF.

The V gene is TRBV7-9, the J gene TRBJ2-1, with D possibly being TRBD2 (5 bases). V shed 4 bases and J shed 9 bases, with 10 bases lying between them. The CDR3 is 12 amino acids. Germline V gives CDR1 SEHNR, CDR2 FQNEAQ (reference sequence). Here the CDR3 reads CASSSPRGEQFF. As DNA, the CDR3 is TGTGCCAGCAGCTCACCCCGGGGTGAGCAGTTCTTC. Drawing the rest from reference TRBV7-9 and TRBJ2-1, the complete variable domain is DTGVSQNPRHKITKRGQNVTFRCDPISEHNRLYWYRQTLGQGPEFLTYFQNEAQLEKSRLLSDRFSAERPKGSFSTLEIQRTEQGDSAMYLCASSSPRGEQFFGPGTRLTVL.

The V gene is TRBV6-5, the J gene TRBJ2-7; 8 bases align to TRBD1. Germline loops: CDR1 MNHEY, CDR2 SVGAGI. This CDR3 comprises 13 residues. V was pared by 5 bases and J by 9 bases, with 9 bases of the junction left unmatched. Here the CDR3 reads CASSRQGYLGQYF. CDR3 bases: TGTGCCAGCAGTCGACAGGGGTATCTCGGGCAGTACTTC.

The rearrangement links TRBV7-8 to TRBJ1-2, with D unclear. With 1 base removed from V and 3 bases from J, the gap between germline ends came to 15 bases. The CDR3 contains 16 residues. Germline CDR1 reads SGHVS; CDR2 reads FQNEAQ. The CDR3 region has the DNA TGTGCCAGCAGCTTAGGATCGATTTCCGTGGACTATGGCTACACCTTC. Translation: CASSLGSISVDYGYTF.

The rearrangement links TRBV6-5 to TRBJ1-4; 7 bases are shared with TRBD1. The trim removed 2 bases at V and 7 bases at J, leaving 4 bases unmatched. This CDR3 comprises 14 residues. The germline V gene has CDR1 MNHEY and CDR2 SVGAGI. CDR3 DNA sequence: TGTGCCAGCAGTTACGGGGACAGAGGTGAAAAACTGTTTTTT. It is translated as CASSYGDRGEKLFF.

J is TRBJ2-7 and V is TRBV5-6; unclear D gene. CDR1 and CDR2 from the germline V gene are SGHDT and YYEEEE. Deletions cut 4 bases from V and 2 bases from J, with 7 bases between. There are 12 residues in the CDR3. The CDR3 loop reads CASSATTYEQYF. CDR3 sequence (DNA): TGTGCCAGCAGCGCAACCACCTACGAGCAGTACTTC.